Below, 19 T cell receptor beta chains from the same sample are listed, as sequenced in a study of blood T cells in healthy people across ages. Alongside a J-beta primer mix, a sample-barcoded 5' primer served in a second PCR lasting 7 to 11 cycles. One entry per CDR3 protein, called by TCRdb with MiXCR from the 5' RACE reads. This table holds under 700,000 distinct CDR3 sequences, around 24% found once. Separately, the same data were catalogued under a study of T cells of mothers and their children.

Input material: blood. These receptors were collected from a boy between 5 and 17 years old in good health.

This rearrangement joins TRBV29-1 to TRBJ1-2; no reliable D call. CDR3 length equals 12 residues. The germline V and J ends were trimmed by 8 bases and 0 bases, with 10 bases remaining between them. The germline V gene has CDR1 SQVTM and CDR2 ANQGSEA. In nucleotides, the CDR3 is TGCAGCACCGGTTGGTCTAACTATGGCTACACCTTC. This gives the protein CSTGWSNYGYTF. The full variable domain, rest sourced from reference TRBV29-1 and TRBJ1-2, is SAVISQKPSRDICQRGTSLTIQCQVDSQVTMMFWYRQQPGQSLTLIATANQGSEATYESGFVIDKFPISRPNLTFSTLTVSNMSPEDSSIYLCSTGWSNYGYTFGSGTRLTVV.

This CDR3 is CASSLGDGNNEQFF. The DNA for the CDR3 is TGTGCCAGCAGTTTAGGGGACGGGAACAATGAGCAGTTCTTC. The chain carries TRBV12-3 or TRBV12-4 and TRBJ2-5, with D perhaps given as TRBD1 or TRBD2 (5 bases each). The J call is uncertain, as TRBJ2-1 better fits the DNA end. The CDR3 has 14 residues.

This clonotype has a count of ten or more. The J gene is TRBJ1-1, the V gene TRBV24-1; 9 nucleotides agree with TRBD1. J was trimmed by 7 bases and V by 7 bases; bases with no gene match: 6. The CDR3 spans 13 residues. Germline values: CDR1 KGHDR, CDR2 SFDVKD. The CDR3 region is CATRPGQGNEAFF. CDR3 DNA sequence: TGTGCCACCAGGCCGGGACAGGGTAATGAAGCTTTCTTT.

This clonotype was detected only a few times. The chain is built from TRBV7-2 and TRBJ2-3; D is unresolved. This CDR3 comprises 12 residues. The V gene's germline CDR1 is SGHTA and CDR2 FQGNSA. V gave up 6 bases and J gave up 4 bases, with 8 bases separating them. The CDR3 spells CASSYLADTQYF. CDR3 DNA sequence: TGTGCCAGCAGTTACCTAGCAGATACGCAGTATTTT.

V is TRBV12-3 or TRBV12-4 and J is TRBJ1-2; D gene unclear. The CDR3 is 13 residues long. Between the trimmed V and J ends, which lost 6 bases and 4 bases, there was a span of 12 bases. The CDR3 DNA reads as TGTGCCAGCAGAGTAGGTTTGGGCTATGGCTACACCTTC. It specifies CASRVGLGYGYTF.

The chain combines TRBV25-1 with TRBJ2-1; perhaps TRBD1 as D (6 bases). The end of the DNA aligns better with TRBJ2-7, so the J call may be wrong. The CDR3 sequence is 12 residues long. CDR1 MGHDK and CDR2 SYGVNS come from the germline V gene. The CDR3 region is CASQGLPYEQYF. The CDR3 DNA reads as TGTGCCAGCCAGGGGTTGCCCTACGAGCAGTACTTC.

There are a few counts of this clonotype. This chain links TRBV7-2 with TRBJ2-3; possible D gene TRBD2, 6 bases. The V and J ends lost 3 bases and 6 bases respectively, with 13 bases between them. Germline-derived CDR1 and CDR2 are SGHTA and FQGNSA. The CDR3 consists of 14 residues. CDR3 in DNA: TGTGCCAGCAGCTTGGGGCTAGCGTACGATACGCAGTATTTT. This encodes CASSLGLAYDTQYF. The variable domain in full, with the rest retrieved from reference TRBV7-2 and TRBJ2-3, is GAGVSQSPSNKVTEKGKDVELRCDPISGHTALYWYRQSLGQGLEFLIYFQGNSAPDKSGLPSDRFSAERTGGSVSTLTIQRTQQEDSAVYLCASSLGLAYDTQYFGPGTRLTVL.

V usage is TRBV28 and J usage is TRBJ1-1, with D uncertain. Germline V CDR1 and CDR2: MDHEN, SYDVKM. CDR3 length: 14 amino acids. V lost 6 bases, J lost 4 bases, and 15 bases lay in between. CDR3 sequence reads: CASRSGAPFTEAFF. The CDR3 coding sequence is TGTGCCAGCAGGTCAGGTGCCCCCTTCACTGAAGCTTTCTTT.

Of note for this clonotype: One end of the junction varies from germline; a read error may be responsible. This rearrangement joins TRBV3-1 to TRBJ1-1, with 7 nucleotides matching TRBD1. Per germline, CDR1 LGHDT and CDR2 YNNKEL (reference sequence). This CDR3 has 12 residues. The CDR3 DNA reads TGTGCCGGCAGCGATAGGGACAGCGAAGCTTTCTTT. Protein product: CAGSDRDSEAFF.

This clonotype came up a few times. This chain uses TRBV3-1 with TRBJ2-1; 10 bases align to TRBD2. CDR3 length: 21 amino acids. After removal of 1 base from V and 2 bases from J, the junction contained 17 bases not matched to a gene. CDR1 is LGHDT, CDR2 YNNKEL, per germline (reference sequence). The CDR3 region has the DNA TGTGCCAGCAGCCAAGTCTGGTTTCTTCTAGCGGGGGAGAGACCCTACAATGAGCAGTTCTTC. Translating it yields CASSQVWFLLAGERPYNEQFF.

The chain joins TRBV7-9 to TRBJ1-1, with TRBD1 identical over 9 bases. After removal of 1 base from V and 0 bases from J, the junction contained 0 bases not matched to a gene. The CDR3 runs to 15 residues. CDR1 is SEHNR and CDR2 is FQNEAQ in the germline V gene (reference sequence). The DNA of the CDR3 is TGTGCCAGCAGCTTAGGGGACAGGGTGAACACTGAAGCTTTCTTT. Translated: CASSLGDRVNTEAFF.

The chain carries TRBV5-6 and TRBJ2-5, with 12 bases aligning to TRBD2. The last part of the DNA fits TRBJ2-7 better; the J call may be wrong. Germline CDR1 and CDR2: SGHDT and YYEEEE. This CDR3 is 17 amino acids long. CDR3 sequence: CASSLWTSGTKYYEQYF. For the CDR3, the DNA is TGTGCCAGCAGCTTGTGGACTAGCGGGACTAAATACTACGAGCAGTACTTC.

This clonotype appeared many times. The chain couples TRBV5-6 to TRBJ2-1, with no clear D. The CDR3 is made up of 13 amino acids. CDR1 and CDR2 (germline): SGHDT, YYEEEE. V shed 2 bases and J shed 3 bases, with 6 bases lying between them. This CDR3 is CASSFPVYNEQFF. The CDR3 nucleotides are TGTGCCAGCAGCTTCCCCGTCTACAATGAGCAGTTCTTC.

The chain combines TRBV20-1 with TRBJ2-7; D uncertain. Germline CDR1 reads DFQATT; CDR2 reads SNEGSKA (reference sequence). The CDR3 consists of 13 residues. V lost 6 bases and J 3 bases, leaving 15 bases between the germline ends. This CDR3 is CSATPGPYYEQYF. In DNA form, the CDR3 reads TGCAGTGCAACCCCGGGTCCTTACTACGAGCAGTACTTC.

This clonotype came up a few times. V is TRBV7-7 and J is TRBJ2-5, with a possible D match to TRBD2 (5 bases). The J call may be in error: the DNA end matches TRBJ2-1 better. CDR3 size: 13 residues. From germline, CDR1 is SSHAT and CDR2 FNYEAQ (reference sequence). CDR3 DNA: TGTGCTAGCGCGGTTGGGCCCTACAATGAGCAGTTCTTC. Amino acid sequence: CASAVGPYNEQFF.

The J gene is TRBJ2-4, the V gene TRBV13, with 10 nucleotides matching TRBD1. V shed 5 bases and J 3 bases; nucleotides not matched to a gene: 7. This CDR3 contains 16 residues. In germline, CDR1 is PRHDT, CDR2 FYEKMQ (reference sequence). This CDR3 reads CASSLGQGGVKNIQYF. The CDR3 DNA follows: TGTGCCAGCAGCCTCGGACAGGGGGGGGTCAAAAACATTCAGTACTTC.

This clonotype came up a few times. The rearrangement uses TRBV10-3 and TRBJ2-5; D uncertain. V lost 11 bases to trimming and J lost 2 bases, with 15 bases between them. The germline gives CDR1 ENHRY, CDR2 SYGVKD. This CDR3 contains 13 residues. The CDR3 region has the DNA TGTGCCGCATCCTTTAGTAATCAAGAGACCCAGTACTTC. Amino acids: CAASFSNQETQYF.

This clonotype was picked up many times. J is TRBJ2-4 and V is TRBV7-2; D is ambiguous. The CDR3 loop spans 14 amino acids. The germline V and J ends were trimmed by 6 bases and 3 bases, with 12 bases remaining between them. Germline CDR1 and CDR2: SGHTA and FQGNSA. The CDR3 spells CASSTAVGKNIQYF. CDR3 DNA sequence: TGTGCCAGCAGTACAGCAGTCGGCAAAAACATTCAGTACTTC.

This chain joins TRBV28 and TRBJ2-1; 12 positions agree with TRBD2. Trimming at V came to 3 bases and at J to 8 bases, leaving 11 bases not matched to a gene. The germline gives CDR1 MDHEN, CDR2 SYDVKM. The CDR3 is 17 residues long. CDR3 region: CASSFPRRLAGDDEQFF. CDR3 in DNA: TGTGCCAGCAGTTTCCCTCGCAGACTAGCGGGAGATGATGAGCAGTTCTTC.